This T cell receptor (beta chain) was profiled in a study of blood T cell repertoires in COVID-19. The CDR3 covers 18 residues. Germline lookup yields CDR1 SGDLS and CDR2 YYNGEE. V was clipped by 4 bases and J by 1 base, with 18 bases between them. The table came from immunoSEQ multiplex PCR; TCRdb's copy has only in-frame clones and leaves some out. This table holds some 530,000 clones, 75% to 90% found once. Sequencing was performed on PBMCs or T cells enriched from blood (not recorded which). This receptor was taken from a woman aged 60-75 years who had recovered from COVID-19. The genes are TRBV9 and TRBJ2-6; tentative D call: TRBD2 (6 bases). The CDR3 DNA reads TGTGCCAGCAGCCCCTGGGAGGCTGGCGGTTCTGGGGCCAACGTCCTGACTTTC. As protein: CASSPWEAGGSGANVLTF. The complete variable domain, with remaining parts taken from reference TRBV9 and TRBJ2-6, reads DSGVTQTPKHLITATGQRVTLRCSPRSGDLSVYWYQQSLDQGLQFLIQYYNGEERAKGNILERFSAQQFPDLHSELNLSSLELGDSALYFCASSPWEAGGSGANVLTFGAGSRLTVL.